The present T cell receptor (beta chain) was sequenced within a study of regulatory dendritic cells for organ transplantation. Assay: immunoSEQ multiplex PCR; the TCRdb copy retains only in-frame clones and omits some. The repertoire consists of fewer than 40,000 clones, with around 90% occurring once and the leading ten covering approximately 0.11%. As regards this clone: Its antigen is not identified.

Overall study findings and caveats: Of resting T cell subsets, memory CD8+ had the most alloreactive clonotypes. Memory CD8+ clonal expansion seemed more limited with regulatory than mature dendritic cells. Naive T cells showed high diversity, memory cells less, memory CD8+ least.

Trimming left V 2 bases short and J 5 bases short, with 12 bases between. This CDR3 contains 14 residues. CDR1 is WNHNN, CDR2 SYGVQD, per germline (reference sequence). Sequenced: naive CD8+ T cells from blood. Noted subset: CD45RA+ naive T cells. J is TRBJ2-5 and V is TRBV10-1, with D possibly TRBD1 on 5 matching bases. The clonotype originates from a human donor in good health. The CDR3 here is CASSERSGQETQYF. The DNA for the CDR3 is TGCGCCAGCAGTGAGAGGTCAGGGCAGGAGACCCAGTACTTC.